This TCR beta chain derives from a study of T cell repertoires in aging, cancer and after chemotherapy. Amplification of TCR beta used genomic DNA extracted from peripheral blood. Rearranged V-D-J TRB sequences were amplified with a mixed TRB-A/B primer pool. TCRdb reprocessed the multiplex PCR reads with MiXCR, giving one entry per CDR3 protein. The table shows roughly 12,000 distinct CDR3 sequences, with 28% occurring only once. This CDR3 spans 16 amino acids. J was trimmed by 13 bases and V by 1 base; bases with no gene match: 14. Germline CDR1 is SEHNR and CDR2 is FQNEAQ (reference sequence). The chain uses TRBV7-9 and TRBJ2-1; 9 bases align to TRBD2. Sample: blood. The source of this sequence is a human donor with a blood cancer. The CDR3 here is CASSLESSGAPFVQFF. The CDR3 region has the DNA TGTGCCAGCAGCTTAGAGTCTAGCGGGGCCCCTTTTGTTCAGTTCTTC.